This T cell receptor beta chain was documented in a study of cytomegalovirus exposure and HLA in healthy donors. PCR involved 60 Vbeta and 13 Jbeta primers. The protocol was immunoSEQ multiplex PCR, while the TCRdb copy is restricted to in-frame clones and leaves out a portion. The repertoire holds about 160,000 clones, with roughly 80% as singletons. V was cut by 2 bases and J by 3 bases, with 14 bases left in between. The germline gives CDR1 SGHVS, CDR2 FNYEAQ. CDR3 length: 15 residues. Sequenced sample: PBMCs. The TCR was taken from a woman aged 30 to 39 in good health and CMV-seropositive. V and J are TRBV7-6 and TRBJ2-7, with D perhaps matching TRBD1 (5 bases). The CDR3 bases are TGTGCCAGCAGCTTATCGGAAGGGGCTGGCTACGAGCAGTACTTC. Protein sequence: CASSLSEGAGYEQYF.